This T cell receptor beta chain was sequenced in a study of T cell responses to AZD1222 COVID-19 vaccine. Findings of the study overall: Nearly half of the spike-specific TCRs reportedly recognize variant regions that carry no mutations.

The germline gives CDR1 LNHDA, CDR2 SQIVND (reference sequence). The CDR3 runs to 16 residues. Trimming pared 0 bases from V and 3 bases from J, leaving 11 bases between. To note about this clone: Its target is not known.

Some clones are missing from TCRdb's copy, which holds only in-frame ones; the method was immunoSEQ multiplex PCR. Here the sample spans 150,000 to 200,000 clones, 70% to 90% being singletons. The V gene is TRBV19, the J gene TRBJ1-4; TRBD1 is a possible D gene (5 bases). The sequence derives from an adult who received the AZD1222 COVID-19 vaccine. Sequencing was performed on peripheral blood, taken 28 days after the second AZD1222 dose. The CDR3 protein is CASSIDPGTSNEKLFF. Here the CDR3 DNA reads TGTGCCAGTAGTATAGACCCCGGGACTTCTAATGAAAAACTGTTTTTT.